These T cell receptor beta chains were read from a single sample in a study of T cells in pancreatic ductal adenocarcinoma. Assay: immunoSEQ multiplex PCR; the TCRdb copy retains only in-frame clones and omits some. Here the sample spans 15,000 to 20,000 clones, around nine tenths being singletons. The sample taken for sequencing was PBMCs. These receptors all stem from a human donor with pancreatic ductal adenocarcinoma. Each CDR3 is given without its conserved first and last residue.

V	J	CDR3
TRBV28	TRBJ2-7	ASTLISGGVYEQY
TRBV27	TRBJ1-6	ASKKTTDYNSPLH
TRBV5-4	TRBJ2-3	ASSLLGTGMDTQY
TRBV6-1	TRBJ1-1	ASSGWRVARGTEAF
TRBV12-5	TRBJ2-7	ASGLGTGAEQY
TRBV15	TRBJ1-2	ATSRDKVAGEVGGYT
TRBV18	TRBJ2-5	ASSPQAKETQY
TRBV30	TRBJ2-5	AWSGVARETQY
TRBV29-1	TRBJ2-2	SVEDLVRGQSGELF
TRBV29-1	TRBJ1-5	SDRWTGDRQPQH
TRBV28	TRBJ1-5	ASGAGSNFGQPQH
TRBV18	TRBJ1-6	ASSPSQGENSPLH
TRBV30	TRBJ2-7	AWIGQYGEQY
TRBV7-2	TRBJ2-1	ASSRWTSGESNEQF
TRBV11-1	TRBJ1-6	ASSPRGENSPLH
TRBV6-5	TRBJ1-6	ASSYVRDSPLH